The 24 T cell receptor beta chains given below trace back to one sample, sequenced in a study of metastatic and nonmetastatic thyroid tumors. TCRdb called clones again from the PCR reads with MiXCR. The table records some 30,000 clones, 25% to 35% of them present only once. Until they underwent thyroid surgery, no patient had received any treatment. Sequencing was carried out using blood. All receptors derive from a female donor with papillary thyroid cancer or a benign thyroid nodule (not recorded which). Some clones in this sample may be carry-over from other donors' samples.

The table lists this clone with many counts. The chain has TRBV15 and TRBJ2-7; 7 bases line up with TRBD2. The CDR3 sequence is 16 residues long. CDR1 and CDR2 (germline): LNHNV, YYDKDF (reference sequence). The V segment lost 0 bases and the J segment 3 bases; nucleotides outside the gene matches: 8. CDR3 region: CATSRELGGGIYEQYF. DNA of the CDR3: TGTGCCACCAGCAGAGAGTTAGGCGGGGGAATCTACGAGCAGTACTTC. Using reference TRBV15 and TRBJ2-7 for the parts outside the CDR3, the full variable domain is DAMVIQNPRYQVTQFGKPVTLSCSQTLNHNVMYWYQQKSSQAPKLLFHYYDKDFNNEADTPDNFQSRRPNTSFCFLDIRSPGLGDTAMYLCATSRELGGGIYEQYFGPGTRLTVT.

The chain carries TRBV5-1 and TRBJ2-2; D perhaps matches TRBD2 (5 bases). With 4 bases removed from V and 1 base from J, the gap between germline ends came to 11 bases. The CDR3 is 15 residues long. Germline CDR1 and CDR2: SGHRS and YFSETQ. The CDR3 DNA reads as TGCGCCAGCAGCGTATGGACTGAGAACACCGGGGAGCTGTTTTTT. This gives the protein CASSVWTENTGELFF. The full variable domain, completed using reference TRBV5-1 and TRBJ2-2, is KAGVTQTPRYLIKTRGQQVTLSCSPISGHRSVSWYQQTPGQGLQFLFEYFSETQRNKGNFPGRFSGRQFSNSRSEMNVSTLELGDSALYLCASSVWTENTGELFFGEGSRLTVL.

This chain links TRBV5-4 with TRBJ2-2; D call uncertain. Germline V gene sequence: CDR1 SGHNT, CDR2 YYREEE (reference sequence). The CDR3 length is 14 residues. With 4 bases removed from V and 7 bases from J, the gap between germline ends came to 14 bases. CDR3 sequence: CASSPLPRFGELFF. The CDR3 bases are TGTGCCAGCAGCCCGCTGCCTCGGTTCGGGGAGCTGTTTTTT. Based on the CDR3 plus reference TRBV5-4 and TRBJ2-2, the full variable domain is ETGVTQSPTHLIKTRGQQVTLRCSSQSGHNTVSWYQQALGQGPQFIFQYYREEENGRGNFPPRFSGLQFPNYSSELNVNALELDDSALYLCASSPLPRFGELFFGEGSRLTVL.

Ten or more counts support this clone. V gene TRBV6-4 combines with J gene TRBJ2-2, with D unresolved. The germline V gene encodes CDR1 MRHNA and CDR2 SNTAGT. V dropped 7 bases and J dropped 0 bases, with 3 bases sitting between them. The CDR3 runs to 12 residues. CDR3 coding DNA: TGTGCCAGCAACTCGAACACCGGGGAGCTGTTTTTT. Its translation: CASNSNTGELFF.

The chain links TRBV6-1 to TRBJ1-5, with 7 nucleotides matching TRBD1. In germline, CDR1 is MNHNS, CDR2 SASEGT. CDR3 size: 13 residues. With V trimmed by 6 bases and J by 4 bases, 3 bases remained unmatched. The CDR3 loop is CASRTGQNQPQHF. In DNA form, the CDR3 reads TGTGCCAGCAGAACGGGACAGAATCAGCCCCAGCATTTT.

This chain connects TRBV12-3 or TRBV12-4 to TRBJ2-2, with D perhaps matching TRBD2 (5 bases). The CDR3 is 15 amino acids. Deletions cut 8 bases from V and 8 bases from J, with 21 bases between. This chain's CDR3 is CASLPGWELVGELFF. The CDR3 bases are TGTGCCAGCCTCCCTGGGTGGGAGTTGGTGGGGGAGCTGTTTTTT.

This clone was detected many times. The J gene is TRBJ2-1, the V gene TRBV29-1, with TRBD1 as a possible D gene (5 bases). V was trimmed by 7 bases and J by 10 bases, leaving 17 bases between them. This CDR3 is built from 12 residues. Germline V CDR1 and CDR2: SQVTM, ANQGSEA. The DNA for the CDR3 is TGCAGCGCTCAACCAGGGCCACAGGAGCAGTTCTTC. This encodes CSAQPGPQEQFF.

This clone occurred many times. The CDR3 sequence: CASSLRRGNIQYF. The CDR3 coding sequence is TGTGCCAGCAGTTTACGCAGGGGGAACATTCAGTACTTC. The rearrangement joins TRBV28 to TRBJ2-4; 7 bases match TRBD1. In germline, CDR1 is MDHEN, CDR2 SYDVKM. V was pared by 2 bases and J by 7 bases, with 2 bases of the junction left unmatched. This CDR3 has 13 amino acids.

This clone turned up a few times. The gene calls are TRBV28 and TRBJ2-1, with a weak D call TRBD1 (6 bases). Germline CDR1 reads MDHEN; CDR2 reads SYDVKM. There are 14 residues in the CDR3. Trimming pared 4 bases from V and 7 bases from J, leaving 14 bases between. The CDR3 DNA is TGTGCCAGCAGTTACAGGGTGGGTGGGAATGAGCAGTTCTTC. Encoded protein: CASSYRVGGNEQFF. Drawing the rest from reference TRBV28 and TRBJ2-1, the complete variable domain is DVKVTQSSRYLVKRTGEKVFLECVQDMDHENMFWYRQDPGLGLRLIYFSYDVKMKEKGDIPEGYSVSREKKERFSLILESASTNQTSMYLCASSYRVGGNEQFFGPGTRLTVL.

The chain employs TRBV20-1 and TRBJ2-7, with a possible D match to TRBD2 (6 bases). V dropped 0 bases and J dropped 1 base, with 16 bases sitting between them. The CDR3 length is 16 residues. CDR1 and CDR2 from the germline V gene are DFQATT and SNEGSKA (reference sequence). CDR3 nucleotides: TGCAGTGCTAGAGATCTCGGGAGAAGACGATCCTACGAGCAGTACTTC. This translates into CSARDLGRRRSYEQYF.

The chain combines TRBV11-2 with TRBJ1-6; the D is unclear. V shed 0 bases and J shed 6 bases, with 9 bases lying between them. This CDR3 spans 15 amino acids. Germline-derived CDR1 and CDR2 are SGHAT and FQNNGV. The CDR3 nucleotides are TGTGCCAGCAGCTTAGAGGACGGCCTTAATTCACCCCTCCACTTT. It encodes CASSLEDGLNSPLHF.

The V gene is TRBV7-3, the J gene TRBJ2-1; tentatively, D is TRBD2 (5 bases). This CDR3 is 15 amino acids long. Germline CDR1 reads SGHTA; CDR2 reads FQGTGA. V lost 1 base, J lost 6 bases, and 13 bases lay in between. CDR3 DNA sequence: TGTGCCAGCAGCTTAAAGTTTTCGGGGAGCAATGAGCAGTTCTTC. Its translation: CASSLKFSGSNEQFF.

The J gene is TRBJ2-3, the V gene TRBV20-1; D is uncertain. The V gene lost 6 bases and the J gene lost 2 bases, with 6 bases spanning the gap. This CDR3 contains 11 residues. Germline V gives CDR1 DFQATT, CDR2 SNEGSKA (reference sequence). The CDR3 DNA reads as TGCAGTGCCATCATCACAGATACGCAGTATTTT. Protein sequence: CSAIITDTQYF.

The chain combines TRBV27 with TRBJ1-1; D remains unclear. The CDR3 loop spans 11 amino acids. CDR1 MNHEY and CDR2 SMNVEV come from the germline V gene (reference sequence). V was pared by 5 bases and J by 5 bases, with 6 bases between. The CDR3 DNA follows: TGTGCCAGCAGTGACCGAACTGAAGCTTTCTTT. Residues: CASSDRTEAFF.

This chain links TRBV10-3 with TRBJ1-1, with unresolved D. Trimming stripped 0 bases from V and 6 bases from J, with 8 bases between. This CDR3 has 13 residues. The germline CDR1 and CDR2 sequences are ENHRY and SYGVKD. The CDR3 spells CAISESREAEAFF. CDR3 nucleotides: TGTGCCATCAGTGAGTCCCGAGAGGCTGAAGCTTTCTTT.

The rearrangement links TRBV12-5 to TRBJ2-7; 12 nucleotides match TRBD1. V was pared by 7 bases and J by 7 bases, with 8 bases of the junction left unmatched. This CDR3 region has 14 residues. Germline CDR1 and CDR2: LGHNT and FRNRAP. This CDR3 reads CASARDRGQGEQYF. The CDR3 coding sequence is TGTGCTAGTGCCCGGGACAGGGGGCAGGGGGAGCAGTACTTC.

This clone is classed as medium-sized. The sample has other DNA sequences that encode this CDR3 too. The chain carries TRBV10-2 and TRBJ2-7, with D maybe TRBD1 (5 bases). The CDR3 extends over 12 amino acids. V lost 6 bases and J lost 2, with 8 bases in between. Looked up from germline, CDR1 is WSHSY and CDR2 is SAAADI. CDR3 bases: TGCGCCAGCAGGGACACGACCTACGAGCAGTACTTC. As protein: CASRDTTYEQYF.

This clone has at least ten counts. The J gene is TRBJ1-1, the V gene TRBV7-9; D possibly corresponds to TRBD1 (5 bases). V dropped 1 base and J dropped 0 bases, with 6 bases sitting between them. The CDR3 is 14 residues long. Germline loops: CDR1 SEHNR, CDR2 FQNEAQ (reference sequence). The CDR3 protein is CASSLGGLNTEAFF. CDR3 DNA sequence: TGTGCCAGCAGCTTAGGGGGCCTGAACACTGAAGCTTTCTTT.

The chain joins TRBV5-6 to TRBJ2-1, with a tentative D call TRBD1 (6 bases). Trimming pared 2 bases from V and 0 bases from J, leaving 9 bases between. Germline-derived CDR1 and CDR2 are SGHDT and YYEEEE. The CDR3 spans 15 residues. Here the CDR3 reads CASSFRGGSYNEQFF. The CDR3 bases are TGTGCCAGCAGCTTTAGAGGGGGCTCCTACAATGAGCAGTTCTTC.

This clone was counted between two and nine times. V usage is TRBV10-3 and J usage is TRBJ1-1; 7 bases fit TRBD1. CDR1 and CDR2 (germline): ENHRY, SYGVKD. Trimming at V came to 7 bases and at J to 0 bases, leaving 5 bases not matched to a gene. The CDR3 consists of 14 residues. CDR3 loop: CAITRDSMNTEAFF. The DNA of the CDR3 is TGTGCCATCACCAGGGACAGCATGAACACTGAAGCTTTCTTT.

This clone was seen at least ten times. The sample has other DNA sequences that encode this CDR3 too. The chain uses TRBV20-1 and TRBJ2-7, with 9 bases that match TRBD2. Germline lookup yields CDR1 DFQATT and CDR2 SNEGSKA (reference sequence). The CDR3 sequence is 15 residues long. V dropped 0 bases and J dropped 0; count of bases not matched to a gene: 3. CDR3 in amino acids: CSAREGSGSSYEQYF. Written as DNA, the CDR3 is TGCAGTGCTAGAGAGGGTAGCGGGAGCTCCTACGAGCAGTACTTC.

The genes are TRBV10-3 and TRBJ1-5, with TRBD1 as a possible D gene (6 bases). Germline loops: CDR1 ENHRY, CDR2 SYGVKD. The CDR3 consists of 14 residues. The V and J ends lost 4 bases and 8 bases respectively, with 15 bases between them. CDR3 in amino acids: CAISGSGVWEPQHF. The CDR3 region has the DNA TGTGCCATCAGTGGGTCAGGGGTGTGGGAGCCCCAGCATTTT.

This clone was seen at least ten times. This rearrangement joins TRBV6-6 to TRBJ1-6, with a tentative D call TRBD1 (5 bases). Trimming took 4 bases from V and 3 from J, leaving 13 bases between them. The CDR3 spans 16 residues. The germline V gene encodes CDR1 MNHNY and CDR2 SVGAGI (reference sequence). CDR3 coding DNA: TGTGCCAGCAGTTTAAGACAGCTCCTCTATAATTCACCCCTCCACTTT. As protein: CASSLRQLLYNSPLHF.

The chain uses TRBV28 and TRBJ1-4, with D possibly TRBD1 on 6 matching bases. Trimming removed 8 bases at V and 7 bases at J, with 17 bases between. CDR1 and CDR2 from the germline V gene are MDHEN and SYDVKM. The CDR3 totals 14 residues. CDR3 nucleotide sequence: TGTGCCAGCTCCGGCGGGGGGACAATTGAAAAACTGTTTTTT. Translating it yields CASSGGGTIEKLFF.